This TCR beta chain was recorded in a study of tumor-infiltrating lymphocytes in primary liver carcinoma. Study observations and caveats: Tumor-blood pairs (like tumor-adjacent pairs) overlapped less than tumor region pairs did.

For blood RNA, unsorted whole blood served as the source, and germline DNA was extracted too. There were only treatment-naive patients, all with chronic HBV infection. This clonotype was seen many times. Its antigen is unknown. cDNA specific to TCR beta was made from 450 to 650 ng of total RNA, with a constant-region primer employed for priming. Three nested multiplex PCR rounds of slightly modified ARM-PCR generated TCR beta libraries. PCR rounds one and two used TRBV1-TRBV30 forward primers with a C-beta reverse primer for approximately 11 cycles each. A single record per CDR3 protein comes from TCRdb applying MiXCR to the multiplex PCR reads. Of roughly 180,000 distinct CDR3 sequences detected, approximately 60% appear once; the ten largest clones hold 65% to 80%. Germline lookup yields CDR1 SGHAT and CDR2 FQNNGV. Trimming removed 5 bases from V and 6 bases from J; junction bases left unmatched: 4. The CDR3 totals 12 residues.

What was sequenced was peripheral blood. The V call is TRBV11-2, the J call TRBJ2-7, with 7 bases that match TRBD2. The receptor's source is a man aged 35 to 55 with primary liver carcinoma and hepatitis B virus infection. The CDR3 loop is CASSTRGGEQYF. The CDR3 DNA reads TGTGCCAGCAGCACCCGCGGGGGCGAGCAGTACTTC.